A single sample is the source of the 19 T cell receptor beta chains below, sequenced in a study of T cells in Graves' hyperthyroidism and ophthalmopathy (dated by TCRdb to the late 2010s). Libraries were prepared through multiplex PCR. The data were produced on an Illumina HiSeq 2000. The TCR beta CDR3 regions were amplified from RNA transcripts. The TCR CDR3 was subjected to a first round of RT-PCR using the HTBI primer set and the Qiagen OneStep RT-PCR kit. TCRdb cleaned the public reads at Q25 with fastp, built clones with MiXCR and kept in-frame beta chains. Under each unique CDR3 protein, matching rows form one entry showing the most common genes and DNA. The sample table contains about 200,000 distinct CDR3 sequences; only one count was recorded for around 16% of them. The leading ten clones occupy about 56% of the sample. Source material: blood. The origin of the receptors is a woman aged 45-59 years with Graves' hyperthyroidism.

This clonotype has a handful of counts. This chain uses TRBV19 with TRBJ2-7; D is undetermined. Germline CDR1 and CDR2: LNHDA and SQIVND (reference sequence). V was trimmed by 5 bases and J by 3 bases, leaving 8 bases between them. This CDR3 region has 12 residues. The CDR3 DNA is TGTGCCAGTAGTTACAAAGGCTACGAGCAGTACTTC. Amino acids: CASSYKGYEQYF. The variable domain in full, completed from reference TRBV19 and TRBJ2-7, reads DGGITQSPKYLFRKEGQNVTLSCEQNLNHDAMYWYRQDPGQGLRLIYYSQIVNDFQKGDIAEGYSVSREKKESFPLTVTSAQKNPTAFYLCASSYKGYEQYFGPGTRLTVT.

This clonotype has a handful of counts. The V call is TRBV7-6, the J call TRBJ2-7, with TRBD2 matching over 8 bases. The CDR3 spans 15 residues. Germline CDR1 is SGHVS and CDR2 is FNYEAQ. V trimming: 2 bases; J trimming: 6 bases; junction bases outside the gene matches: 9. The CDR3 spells CASSLLTGGPGEQYF. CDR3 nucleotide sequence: TGTGCCAGCAGCTTACTAACGGGAGGGCCAGGCGAGCAGTACTTC.

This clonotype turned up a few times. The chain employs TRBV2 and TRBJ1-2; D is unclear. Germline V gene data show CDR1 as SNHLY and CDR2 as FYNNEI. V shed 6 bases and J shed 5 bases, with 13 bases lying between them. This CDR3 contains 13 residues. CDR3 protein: CASSGEIGYGYTF. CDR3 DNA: TGTGCCAGCAGCGGTGAGATTGGTTATGGCTACACCTTC.

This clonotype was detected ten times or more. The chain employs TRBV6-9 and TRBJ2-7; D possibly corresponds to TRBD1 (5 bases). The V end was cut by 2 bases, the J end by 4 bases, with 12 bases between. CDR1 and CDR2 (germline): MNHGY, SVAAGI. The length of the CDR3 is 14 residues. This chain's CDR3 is CASSYPQGGYEQYF. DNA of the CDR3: TGTGCCAGCAGTTATCCGCAGGGCGGATACGAGCAGTACTTC.

CDR3: CASSPARNQETQYF. The CDR3 coding sequence is TGCGCCAGCAGCCCTGCCCGGAATCAAGAGACCCAGTACTTC. The chain employs TRBV4-1 and TRBJ2-5; D unresolved. Trimming cost V 4 bases and J 2 bases, with 11 bases left between them. Germline values: CDR1 MGHRA, CDR2 YSYEKL. The CDR3 sequence is 14 residues long.

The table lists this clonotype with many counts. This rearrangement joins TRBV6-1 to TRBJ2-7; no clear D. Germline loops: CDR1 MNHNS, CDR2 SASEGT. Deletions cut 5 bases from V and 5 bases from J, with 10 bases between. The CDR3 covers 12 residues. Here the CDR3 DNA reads TGTGCCAGCAGTCCCCGGTTGGACGAGCAGTACTTC. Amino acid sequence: CASSPRLDEQYF.

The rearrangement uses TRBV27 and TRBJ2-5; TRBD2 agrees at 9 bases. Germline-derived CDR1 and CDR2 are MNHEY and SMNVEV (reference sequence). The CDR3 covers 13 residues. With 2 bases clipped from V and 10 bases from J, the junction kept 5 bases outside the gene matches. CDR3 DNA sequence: TGTGCCAGCAGTTTAAGCGGGAGGCCAGACCAGTACTTC. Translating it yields CASSLSGRPDQYF.

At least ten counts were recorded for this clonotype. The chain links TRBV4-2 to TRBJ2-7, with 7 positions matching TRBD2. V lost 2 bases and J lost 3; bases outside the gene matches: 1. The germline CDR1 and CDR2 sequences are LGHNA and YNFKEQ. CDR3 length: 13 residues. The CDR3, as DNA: TGTGCCAGCAGCCAACCTAGCGGCTACGAGCAGTACTTC. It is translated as CASSQPSGYEQYF.

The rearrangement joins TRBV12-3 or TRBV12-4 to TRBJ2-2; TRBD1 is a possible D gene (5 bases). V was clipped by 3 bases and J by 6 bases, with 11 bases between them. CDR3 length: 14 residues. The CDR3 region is CASSLFQGAGELFF. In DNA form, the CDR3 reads TGTGCCAGCAGTTTGTTTCAGGGTGCCGGGGAGCTGTTTTTT.

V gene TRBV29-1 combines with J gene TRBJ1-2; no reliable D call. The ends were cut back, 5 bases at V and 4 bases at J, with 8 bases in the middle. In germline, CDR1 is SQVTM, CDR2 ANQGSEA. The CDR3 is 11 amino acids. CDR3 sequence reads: CSVTASYGYTF. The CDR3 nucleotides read TGCAGCGTTACAGCGAGCTATGGCTACACCTTC.

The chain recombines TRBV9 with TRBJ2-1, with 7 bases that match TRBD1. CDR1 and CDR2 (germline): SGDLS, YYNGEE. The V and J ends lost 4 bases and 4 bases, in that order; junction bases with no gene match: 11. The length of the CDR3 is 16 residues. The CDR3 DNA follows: TGTGCCAGCAGCCCCCAGGACGCAGGGGGTTACAATGAGCAGTTCTTC. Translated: CASSPQDAGGYNEQFF.

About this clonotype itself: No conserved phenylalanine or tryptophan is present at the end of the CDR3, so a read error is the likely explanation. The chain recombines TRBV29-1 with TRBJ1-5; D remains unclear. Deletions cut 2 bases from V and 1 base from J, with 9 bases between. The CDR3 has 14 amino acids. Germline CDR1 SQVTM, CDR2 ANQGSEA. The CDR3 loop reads CSVENPGSNQPQHL. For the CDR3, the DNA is TGCAGCGTTGAAAACCCGGGGAGCAATCAGCCCCAGCATCTT.

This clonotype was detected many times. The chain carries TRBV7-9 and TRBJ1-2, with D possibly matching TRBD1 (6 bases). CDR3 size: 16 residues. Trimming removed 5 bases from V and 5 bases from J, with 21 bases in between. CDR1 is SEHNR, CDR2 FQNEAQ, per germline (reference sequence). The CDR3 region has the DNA TGTGCCAGCAGCCGAAACAGGGATCGAGTCAATTATGGCTACACCTTC. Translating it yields CASSRNRDRVNYGYTF. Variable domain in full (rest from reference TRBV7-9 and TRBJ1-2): DTGVSQNPRHKITKRGQNVTFRCDPISEHNRLYWYRQTLGQGPEFLTYFQNEAQLEKSRLLSDRFSAERPKGSFSTLEIQRTEQGDSAMYLCASSRNRDRVNYGYTFGSGTRLTVV.

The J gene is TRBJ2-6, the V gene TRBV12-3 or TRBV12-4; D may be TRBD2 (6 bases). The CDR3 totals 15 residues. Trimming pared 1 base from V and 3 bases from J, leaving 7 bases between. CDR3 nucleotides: TGTGCCAGCAGTTTAGGGGGGGATGGGGCCAACGTCCTGACTTTC. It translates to CASSLGGDGANVLTF.

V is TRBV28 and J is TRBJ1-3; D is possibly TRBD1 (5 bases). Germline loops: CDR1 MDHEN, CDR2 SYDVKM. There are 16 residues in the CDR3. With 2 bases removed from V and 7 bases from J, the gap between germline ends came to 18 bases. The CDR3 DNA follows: TGTGCCAGCAGTTTAGCAGGCGGGGGGTCTTCGAACACCATATATTTT. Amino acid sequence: CASSLAGGGSSNTIYF.

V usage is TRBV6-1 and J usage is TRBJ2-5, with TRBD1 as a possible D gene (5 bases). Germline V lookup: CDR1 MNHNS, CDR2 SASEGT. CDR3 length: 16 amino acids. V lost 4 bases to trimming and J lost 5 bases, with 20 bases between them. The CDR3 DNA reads TGTGCCAGCAGTGGGGCTTTTCCAGGGCCTCGGGAGACCCAGTACTTC. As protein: CASSGAFPGPRETQYF.

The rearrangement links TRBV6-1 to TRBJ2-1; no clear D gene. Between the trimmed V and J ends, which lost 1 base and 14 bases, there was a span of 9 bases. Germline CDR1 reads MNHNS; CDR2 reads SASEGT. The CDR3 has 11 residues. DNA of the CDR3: TGTGCCAGCAGTGAAGGCCTAGAGGAGTTCTTC. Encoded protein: CASSEGLEEFF.

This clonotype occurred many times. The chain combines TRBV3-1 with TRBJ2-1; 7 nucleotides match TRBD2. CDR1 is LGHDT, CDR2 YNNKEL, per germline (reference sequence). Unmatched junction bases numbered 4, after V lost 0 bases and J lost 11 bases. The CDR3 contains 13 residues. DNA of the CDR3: TGTGCCAGCAGCCAAGATGAGCGGGGAAAGCAGTTCTTC. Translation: CASSQDERGKQFF.

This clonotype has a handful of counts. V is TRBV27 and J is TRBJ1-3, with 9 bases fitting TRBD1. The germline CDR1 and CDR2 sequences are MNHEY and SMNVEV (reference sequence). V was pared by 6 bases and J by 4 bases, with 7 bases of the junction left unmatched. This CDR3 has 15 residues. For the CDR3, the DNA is TGTGCCAGCAGACGAACCGGGACAGGGGGAAACACCATATATTTT. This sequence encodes CASRRTGTGGNTIYF.